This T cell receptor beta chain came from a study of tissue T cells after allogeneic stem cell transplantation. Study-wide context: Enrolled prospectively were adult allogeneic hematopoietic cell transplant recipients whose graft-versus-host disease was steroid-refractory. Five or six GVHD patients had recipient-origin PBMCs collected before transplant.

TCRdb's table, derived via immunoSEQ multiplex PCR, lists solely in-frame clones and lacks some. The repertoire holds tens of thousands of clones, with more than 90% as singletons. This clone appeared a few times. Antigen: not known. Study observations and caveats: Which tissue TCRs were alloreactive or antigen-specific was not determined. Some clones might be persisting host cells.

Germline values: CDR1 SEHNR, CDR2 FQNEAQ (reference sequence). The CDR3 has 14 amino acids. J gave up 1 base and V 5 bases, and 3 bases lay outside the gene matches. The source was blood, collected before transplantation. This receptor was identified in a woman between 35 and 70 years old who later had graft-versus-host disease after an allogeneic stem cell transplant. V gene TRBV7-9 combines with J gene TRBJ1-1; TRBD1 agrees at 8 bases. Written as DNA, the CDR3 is TGTGCCAGCAGCCAAGGGACAGGGAACACTGAAGCTTTCTTT. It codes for CASSQGTGNTEAFF.